The T cell receptor beta chain described here comes from a study of CD8 T cells in Susac syndrome. Random hexamers were used to reverse transcribe an amount of about 0.5 to 1 ug RNA. TCR beta CDR3 was amplified by immunoSEQ covering 54 Vbeta and 13 Jbeta. Using its own MiXCR run on the immunoSEQ multiplex PCR reads, TCRdb lists one record per CDR3 protein. The sample gives 150,000 or so distinct CDR3 sequences, less than 95% of which show up once; about 0.089% is in the top ten. It was treatment-naive patients with stable or active relapsing-remitting disease who made up the multiple sclerosis controls. The sequencing sample was made of CD4+ T cells from PBMCs. The source is a human donor with multiple sclerosis.

The CDR3 here is CASSQSSYSTDTQYF. The CDR3 region has the DNA TGTGCCAGCAGCCAGAGTTCATATAGCACAGATACGCAGTATTTT. This chain uses TRBV7-7 with TRBJ2-3, with D unresolved. Germline CDR1 and CDR2: SSHAT and FNYEAQ (reference sequence). V was trimmed by 5 bases and J by 0 bases, leaving 12 bases between them. This CDR3 has 15 residues.